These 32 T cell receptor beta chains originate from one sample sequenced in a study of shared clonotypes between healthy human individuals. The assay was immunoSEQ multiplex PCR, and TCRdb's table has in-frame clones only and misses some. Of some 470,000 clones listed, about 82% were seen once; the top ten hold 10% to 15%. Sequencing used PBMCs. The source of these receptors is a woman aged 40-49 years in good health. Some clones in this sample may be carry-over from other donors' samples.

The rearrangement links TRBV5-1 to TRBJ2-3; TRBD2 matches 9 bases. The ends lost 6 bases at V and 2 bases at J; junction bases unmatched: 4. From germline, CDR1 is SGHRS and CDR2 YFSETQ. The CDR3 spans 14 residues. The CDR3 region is CASTLAGTTDTQYF. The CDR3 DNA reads TGCGCCAGCACCCTAGCGGGAACCACAGATACGCAGTATTTT.

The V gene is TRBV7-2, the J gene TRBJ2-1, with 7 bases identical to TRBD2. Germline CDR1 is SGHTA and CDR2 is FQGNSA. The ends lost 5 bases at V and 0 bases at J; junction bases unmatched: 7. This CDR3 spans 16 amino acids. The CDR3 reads CASSTSLALSYNEQFF. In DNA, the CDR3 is TGTGCCAGCAGCACGTCACTAGCGCTCTCCTACAATGAGCAGTTCTTC.

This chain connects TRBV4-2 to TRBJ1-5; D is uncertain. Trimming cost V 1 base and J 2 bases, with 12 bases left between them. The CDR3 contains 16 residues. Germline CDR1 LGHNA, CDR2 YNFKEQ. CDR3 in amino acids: CASSQVATVGNQPQHF. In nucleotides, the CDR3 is TGTGCCAGCAGCCAAGTAGCCACAGTGGGCAATCAGCCCCAGCATTTT.

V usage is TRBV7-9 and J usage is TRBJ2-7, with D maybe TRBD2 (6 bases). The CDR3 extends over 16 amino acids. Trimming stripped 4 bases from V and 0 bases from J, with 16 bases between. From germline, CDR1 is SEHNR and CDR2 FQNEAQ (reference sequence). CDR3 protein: CASSSPGELSSYEQYF. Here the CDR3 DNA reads TGTGCCAGCAGCTCCCCGGGGGAGCTAAGCTCCTACGAGCAGTACTTC.

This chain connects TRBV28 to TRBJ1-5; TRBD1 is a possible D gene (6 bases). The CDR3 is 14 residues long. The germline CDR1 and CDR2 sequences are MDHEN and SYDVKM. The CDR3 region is CALQGNGGNQPQHF. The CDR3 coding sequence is TGTGCTTTACAGGGTAATGGAGGCAATCAGCCCCAGCATTTT.

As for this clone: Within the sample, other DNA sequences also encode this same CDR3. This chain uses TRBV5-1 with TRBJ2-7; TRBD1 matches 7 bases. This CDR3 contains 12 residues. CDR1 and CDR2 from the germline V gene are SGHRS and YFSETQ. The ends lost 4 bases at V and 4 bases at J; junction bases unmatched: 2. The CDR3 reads CASSTDRYEQYF. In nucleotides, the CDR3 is TGCGCCAGCAGCACGGACAGGTACGAGCAGTACTTC.

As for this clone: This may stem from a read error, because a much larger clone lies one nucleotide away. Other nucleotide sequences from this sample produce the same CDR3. CDR3 residues: CASSPRGTSGSLLHEQYF. In nucleotides, the CDR3 is TGTGCCAGCAGTCCCAGGGGGACTAGCGGGAGCTTGTTACACGAGCAGTACTTC. The chain couples TRBV7-9 to TRBJ2-7, with 14 bases matching TRBD2. Germline CDR1 SEHNR, CDR2 FQNEAQ (reference sequence). The CDR3 loop spans 18 amino acids. Trimming took 6 bases from V and 5 from J; bases not matched to a gene: 15.

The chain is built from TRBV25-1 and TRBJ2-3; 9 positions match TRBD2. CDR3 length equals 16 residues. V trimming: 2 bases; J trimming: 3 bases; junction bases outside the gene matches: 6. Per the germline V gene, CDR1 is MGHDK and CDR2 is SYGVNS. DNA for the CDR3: TGTGCCAGCAGTGAACATAGCGGGAGTGGGACAGATACGCAGTATTTT. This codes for CASSEHSGSGTDTQYF.

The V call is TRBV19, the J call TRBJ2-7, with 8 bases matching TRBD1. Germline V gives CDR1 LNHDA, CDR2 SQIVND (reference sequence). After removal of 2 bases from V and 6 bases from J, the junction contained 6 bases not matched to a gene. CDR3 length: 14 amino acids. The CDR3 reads CASSIRQGAGEQYF. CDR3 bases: TGTGCCAGTAGTATAAGGCAGGGGGCCGGCGAGCAGTACTTC. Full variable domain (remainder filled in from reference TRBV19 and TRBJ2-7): DGGITQSPKYLFRKEGQNVTLSCEQNLNHDAMYWYRQDPGQGLRLIYYSQIVNDFQKGDIAEGYSVSREKKESFPLTVTSAQKNPTAFYLCASSIRQGAGEQYFGPGTRLTVT.

The CDR3 nucleotides read TGCGCCAGCAGTGAAGGACAGGGACGGGCGGTTGGACAAGAGACCCAGTACTTC. The encoded protein is CASSEGQGRAVGQETQYF. The chain recombines TRBV10-1 with TRBJ2-5; 8 bases agree with TRBD1. V lost 3 bases and J lost 2; bases outside the gene matches: 14. The CDR3 is made up of 18 amino acids. CDR1 and CDR2 (germline): WNHNN, SYGVQD (reference sequence).

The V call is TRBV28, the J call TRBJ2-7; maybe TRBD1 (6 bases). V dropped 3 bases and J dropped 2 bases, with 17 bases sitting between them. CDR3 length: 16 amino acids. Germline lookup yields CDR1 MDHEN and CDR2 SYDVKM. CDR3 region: CASSLKRGTPTYEQYF. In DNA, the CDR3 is TGTGCCAGCAGTTTGAAGAGGGGGACACCAACCTACGAGCAGTACTTC.

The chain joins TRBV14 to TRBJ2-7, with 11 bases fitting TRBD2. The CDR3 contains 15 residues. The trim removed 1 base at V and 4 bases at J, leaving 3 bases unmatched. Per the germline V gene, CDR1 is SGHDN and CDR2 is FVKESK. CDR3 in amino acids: CASSQGSGRVYEQYF. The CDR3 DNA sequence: TGTGCCAGCAGCCAAGGTAGCGGGAGGGTTTACGAGCAGTACTTC.

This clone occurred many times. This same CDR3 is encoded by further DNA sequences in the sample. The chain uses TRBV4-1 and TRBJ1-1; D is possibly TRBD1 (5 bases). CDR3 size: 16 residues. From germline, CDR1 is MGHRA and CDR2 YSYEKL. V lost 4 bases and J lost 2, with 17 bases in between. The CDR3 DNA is TGCGCCAGCAGCCCCTTAGGGCAGGGAGGTAACACTGAAGCTTTCTTT. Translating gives CASSPLGQGGNTEAFF.

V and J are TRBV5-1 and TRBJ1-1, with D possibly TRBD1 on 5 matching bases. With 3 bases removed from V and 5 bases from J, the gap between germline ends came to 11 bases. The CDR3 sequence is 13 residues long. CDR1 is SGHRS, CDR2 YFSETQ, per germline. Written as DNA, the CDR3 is TGCGCCAGCAGCTGGCAGGGTATTACTGAAGCTTTCTTT. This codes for CASSWQGITEAFF. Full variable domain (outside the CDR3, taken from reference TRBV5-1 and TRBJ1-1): KAGVTQTPRYLIKTRGQQVTLSCSPISGHRSVSWYQQTPGQGLQFLFEYFSETQRNKGNFPGRFSGRQFSNSRSEMNVSTLELGDSALYLCASSWQGITEAFFGQGTRLTVV.

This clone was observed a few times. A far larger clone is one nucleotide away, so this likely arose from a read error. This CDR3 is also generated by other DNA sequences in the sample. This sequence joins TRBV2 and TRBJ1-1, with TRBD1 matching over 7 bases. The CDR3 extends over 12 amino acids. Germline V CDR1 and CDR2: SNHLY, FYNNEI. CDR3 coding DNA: TGTGCAGCCGGGAGGGGGCCTACTGAAGCTTTCTTT. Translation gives CAAGRGPTEAFF.

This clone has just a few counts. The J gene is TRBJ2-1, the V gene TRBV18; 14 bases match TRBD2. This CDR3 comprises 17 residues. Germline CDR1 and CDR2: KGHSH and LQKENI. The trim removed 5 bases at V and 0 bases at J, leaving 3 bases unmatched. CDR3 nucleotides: TGTGCCAGCTCATACGGGACTAGCGGGAGCTCCTACAATGAGCAGTTCTTC. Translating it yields CASSYGTSGSSYNEQFF.

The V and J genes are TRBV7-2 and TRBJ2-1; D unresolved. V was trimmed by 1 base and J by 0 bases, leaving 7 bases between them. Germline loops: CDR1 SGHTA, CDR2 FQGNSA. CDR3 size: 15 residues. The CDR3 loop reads CASSLVSSSYNEQFF. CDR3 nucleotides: TGTGCCAGCAGCTTAGTCAGCTCCTCCTACAATGAGCAGTTCTTC.

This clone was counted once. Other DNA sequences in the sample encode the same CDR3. CDR3 bases: TGCAGCGTTGTGACCGGTAATGAGCAGTTCTTC. Encoded protein: CSVVTGNEQFF. The chain carries TRBV29-1 and TRBJ2-1; the D is unclear. The CDR3 extends over 11 amino acids. Germline-derived CDR1 and CDR2 are SQVTM and ANQGSEA. Trimming stripped 4 bases from V and 7 bases from J, with 8 bases between.

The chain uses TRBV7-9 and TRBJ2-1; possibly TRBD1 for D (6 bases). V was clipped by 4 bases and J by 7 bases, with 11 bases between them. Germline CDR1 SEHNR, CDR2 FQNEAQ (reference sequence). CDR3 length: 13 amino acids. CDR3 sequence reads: CASSSAGANEQFF. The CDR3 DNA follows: TGTGCCAGCAGCTCAGCAGGGGCTAATGAGCAGTTCTTC.

CDR3: CASSIVPSETQYF. The CDR3 region has the DNA TGTGCCAGTAGTATAGTACCTAGTGAGACCCAGTACTTC. The chain uses TRBV19 and TRBJ2-5; D gene ambiguous. Germline-derived CDR1 and CDR2 are LNHDA and SQIVND (reference sequence). The CDR3 runs 13 residues. V was shortened by 1 base and J by 5 bases, with 8 bases between the two germline ends.

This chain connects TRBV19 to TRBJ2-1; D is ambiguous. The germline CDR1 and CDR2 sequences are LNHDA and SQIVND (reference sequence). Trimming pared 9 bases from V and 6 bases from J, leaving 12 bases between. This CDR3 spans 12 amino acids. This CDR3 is CASGNTPNEQFF. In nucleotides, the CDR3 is TGTGCCAGCGGAAACACTCCCAATGAGCAGTTCTTC.

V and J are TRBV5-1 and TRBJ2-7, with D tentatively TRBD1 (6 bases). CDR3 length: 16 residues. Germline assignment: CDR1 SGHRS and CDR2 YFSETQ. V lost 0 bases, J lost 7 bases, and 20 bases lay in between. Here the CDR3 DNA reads TGCGCCAGCAGCTTGGAAACAGGGCCCTCCTTACGGGAGCAGTACTTC. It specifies CASSLETGPSLREQYF.

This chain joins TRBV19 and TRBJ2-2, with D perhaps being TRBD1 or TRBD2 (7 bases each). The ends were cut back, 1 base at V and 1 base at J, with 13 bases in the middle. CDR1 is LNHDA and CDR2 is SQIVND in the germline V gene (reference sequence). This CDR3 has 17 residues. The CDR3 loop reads CASSIVRGDRNTGELFF. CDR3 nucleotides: TGTGCCAGTAGTATAGTCCGGGGGGACAGGAACACCGGGGAGCTGTTTTTT.

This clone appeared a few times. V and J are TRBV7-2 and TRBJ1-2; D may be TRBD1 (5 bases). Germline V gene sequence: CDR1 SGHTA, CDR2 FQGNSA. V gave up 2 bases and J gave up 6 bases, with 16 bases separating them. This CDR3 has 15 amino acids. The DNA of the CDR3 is TGTGCCAGCAGCTTAAGCCTGATCGGGGGAGATGGCTACACCTTC. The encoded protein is CASSLSLIGGDGYTF. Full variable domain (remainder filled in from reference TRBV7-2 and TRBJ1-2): GAGVSQSPSNKVTEKGKDVELRCDPISGHTALYWYRQSLGQGLEFLIYFQGNSAPDKSGLPSDRFSAERTGGSVSTLTIQRTQQEDSAVYLCASSLSLIGGDGYTFGSGTRLTVV.

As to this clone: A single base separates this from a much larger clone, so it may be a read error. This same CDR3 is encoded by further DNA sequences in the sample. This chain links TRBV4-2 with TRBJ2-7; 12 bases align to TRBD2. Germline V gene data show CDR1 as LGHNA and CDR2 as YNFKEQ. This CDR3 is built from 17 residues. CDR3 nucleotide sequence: TGTGCCAGCAGCCAAGAAGGACTAGCGGGAAGGTCCTATGAGCAGTACTTC. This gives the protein CASSQEGLAGRSYEQYF.

The CDR3 nucleotides are TGTGCCAGCAGCTTAATGGGGGGGACTAATGAAAAACTGTTTTTT. This gives the protein CASSLMGGTNEKLFF. The rearrangement joins TRBV7-9 to TRBJ1-4; D possibly corresponds to TRBD1 (5 bases). This CDR3 has 15 amino acids. Trimming shortened V by 2 bases and J by 2 bases, and 9 bases separated the two germline ends. The germline V gene encodes CDR1 SEHNR and CDR2 FQNEAQ (reference sequence).

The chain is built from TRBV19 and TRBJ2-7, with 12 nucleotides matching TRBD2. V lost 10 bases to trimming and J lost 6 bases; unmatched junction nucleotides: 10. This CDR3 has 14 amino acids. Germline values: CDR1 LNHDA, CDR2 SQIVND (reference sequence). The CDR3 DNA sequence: TGTGCCACTCGGTTACAGGGACTAGCGGGCGAGCAGTACTTC. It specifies CATRLQGLAGEQYF.

CDR3 loop: CASSYVRGSQPQHF. As DNA, the CDR3 is TGTGCCAGCAGTTACGTGAGAGGAAGCCAGCCCCAGCATTTT. The J gene is TRBJ1-5, the V gene TRBV6-6; D is undetermined. V was clipped by 2 bases and J by 7 bases, with 12 bases between them. Germline assignment: CDR1 MNHNY and CDR2 SVGAGI (reference sequence). The CDR3 loop spans 14 amino acids.

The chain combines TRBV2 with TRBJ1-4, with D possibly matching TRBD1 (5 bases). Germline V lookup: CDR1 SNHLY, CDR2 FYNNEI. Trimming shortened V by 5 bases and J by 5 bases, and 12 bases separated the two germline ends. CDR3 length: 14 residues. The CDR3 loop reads CASSNTGRNEKLFF. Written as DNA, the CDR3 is TGTGCCAGCAGTAATACAGGCAGAAATGAAAAACTGTTTTTT.

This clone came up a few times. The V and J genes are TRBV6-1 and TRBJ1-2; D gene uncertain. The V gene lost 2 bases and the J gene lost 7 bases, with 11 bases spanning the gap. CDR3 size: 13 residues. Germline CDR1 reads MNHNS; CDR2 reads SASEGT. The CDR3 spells CASSELRSSGYTF. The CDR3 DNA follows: TGTGCCAGCAGTGAACTAAGGTCCTCTGGCTACACCTTC.

The CDR3 is CASSEGRIYYGYTF. The CDR3 bases are TGTGCCAGCAGTGAGGGGCGAATTTACTATGGCTACACCTTC. This chain connects TRBV6-1 to TRBJ1-2, with a weak D call TRBD1 (5 bases). The germline V gene has CDR1 MNHNS and CDR2 SASEGT. Trimming removed 3 bases at V and 3 bases at J, with 11 bases between. The CDR3 contains 14 residues.

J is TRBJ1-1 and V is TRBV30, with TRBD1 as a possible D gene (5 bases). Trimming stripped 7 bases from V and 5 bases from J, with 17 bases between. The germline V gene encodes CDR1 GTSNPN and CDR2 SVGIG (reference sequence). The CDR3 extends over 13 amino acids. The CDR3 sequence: CAYERGGGTEAFF. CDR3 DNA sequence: TGTGCCTATGAACGTGGGGGGGGAACTGAAGCTTTCTTT.